This entry is about one T cell receptor beta chain. What this receptor recognizes is not known. The record has no base qualities; no much larger clone is one base away. Patients with autoimmune disease history or receiving systemic immunosuppression were excluded from the trial. Peripheral blood for TCR sequencing was drawn from every dose cohort at baseline, at cycle 4 day 1 and at cycle 7 day 1. The samples were taken from a phase I, first-in-human, multicenter, open-label dose-escalation trial of ivuxolimab. The trial enrolled adults with locally advanced or metastatic head and neck squamous cell, hepatocellular, melanoma or renal cell carcinoma. Before TCR sequencing, CD4+ T cells and CD8+ T cells from peripheral blood were sorted into separate populations. For sequencing of the TCRbeta CDR3 region, genomic DNA was extracted from the sorted cells. The immunoSEQ Assay was used for sequencing of TCRbeta CDR3 regions. Drawn from immuneACCESS, this table holds only the in-frame rearrangements with V and J called that TCRdb kept. Clones are partly lost; checked studies trace under half to an unresolved V gene and leave the rest unexplained. The sample table records roughly 53,000 clones; more than 70% of these occur just once. Jointly, the top ten make up about 1.5% of the sample.

This specimen belongs to a study of OX40 agonist ivuxolimab in advanced cancers. Concerning the study at large: Ivuxolimab, which targeted the costimulatory receptor OX40 (CD134), was an agonistic, fully human IgG2 monoclonal antibody. Three dose-escalation patients achieved partial responses, one with hepatocellular carcinoma and two with cutaneous melanoma. Intravenous ivuxolimab was administered to patients every 2 weeks at six dose levels: 0.01, 0.1, 0.3, 1.5, 3 and 10 mg/kg. In the dose-escalation cohort, approximately 82% of patients were male, and the mean age was around 60 years with a range of roughly 23 to 79. Patients were allowed to have had prior anti-PD-1, anti-PD-L1 or anti-CTLA-4 therapy, and about 40% of the dose-escalation patients had been treated with checkpoint inhibitors. The paper reports the monotherapy dose-escalation portion (N of about 47 patients) of the phase I ivuxolimab trial. Of the 50 to 55 patients in dose escalation, about 20 had hepatocellular carcinoma, approximately 15 had melanoma, 9 had renal cell carcinoma and 9 had head and neck cancer. The purpose of peripheral TCRbeta sequencing was to test whether ivuxolimab changed TCR sequence diversity and led to clonal T-cell expansion.

From the germline V gene, CDR1 is SGHNT and CDR2 is YENEEA. V and J are trimmed by 5 bases and 10 bases, and the gene matches miss 6 bases of the junction. The CDR3 covers 13 residues, taking in both the cysteine and the phenylalanine. The only DNA kept is the CDR3, 39 bases in frame from the first base. The paper as a whole reports these results and caveats: On average, CD8+ T cells showed more expanded clones than CD4+ T cells after ivuxolimab. At doses from 0.1 to 3.0 mg/kg, clonal expansion was seen in both CD4+ and CD8+ blood T cells between baseline and week 6. The antigen specificity of the clonally expanded peripheral T cells was not determined. Low levels of normalized T-cell clonal expansion were also seen in some nonresponding patients. In the 0.1-3.0 mg/kg groups, partial responders had among the lowest normalized peripheral clonal expansion, particularly in CD8+ T cells.

Rearrangement joined TRBV11-3 to TRBJ1-1; 11 nucleotides in the junction match TRBD1. The origin of this receptor is an adult with an advanced solid tumor such as melanoma, head and neck, liver or kidney cancer. The material was CD4+ or CD8+ T cells sorted from blood, obtained in a trial of the OX40 agonist ivuxolimab. The DNA sequence follows: TGTGCCAGCAGCCGCGGACAGGGGGCTTCAGCTTTCTTT. It codes for CASSRGQGASAFF. The variable domain in full, with residues beyond the CDR3 obtained from the reference TRBV11-3 and TRBJ1-1 genes, is EAGVVQSPRYKIIEKKQPVAFWCNPISGHNTLYWYLQNLGQGPELLIRYENEEAVDDSQLPKDRFSAERLKGVDSTLKIQPAELGDSAVYLCASSRGQGASAFFGQGTRLTVV.